The TCR beta chain under discussion was sequenced for a study of T cell changes during pregnancy in multiple sclerosis. TCRdb keeps only in-frame clones here, not all; method: immunoSEQ multiplex PCR. The sample carries around 62,000 clones, roughly 93% recorded once. Germline CDR1 and CDR2: MNHEY and SMNVEV (reference sequence). V shed 6 bases and J shed 8 bases, with 10 bases lying between them. The CDR3 extends over 11 amino acids. This TCR was sampled from a female donor with multiple sclerosis, enrolled in a pregnancy study. The sample in question was CD8+ T cells from peripheral blood mononuclear cells, obtained in the second trimester of pregnancy. The chain uses TRBV27 and TRBJ1-2; D gene uncertain. For the CDR3, the DNA is TGTGCCAGCAGCGGGCGCGGGGGCTACACCTTC. Translated: CASSGRGGYTF.